This TCR beta chain was found in a study of blood T cell repertoires in COVID-19. As originally analysed: How many nucleated cells were present was estimated from reference gene primer amplification. Produced via immunoSEQ multiplex PCR; TCRdb's table is partial and in-frame only. V and J calls and clone size are copied from that table; D and trimming were computed from the DNA. The sample contains 240,000 or so clones, 88% of which appear only once. The CDR3 contains 12 residues. Trimming stripped 8 bases from V and 2 bases from J, with 9 bases between. Germline values: CDR1 SNHLY, CDR2 FYNNEI. Material for sequencing was peripheral blood. This receptor was taken from a woman younger than 45 with acute or convalescent COVID-19. The chain recombines TRBV2 with TRBJ1-2; TRBD1 is a possible D gene (5 bases). The CDR3 nucleotides read TGTGCCAGCGCCAGGGTGAACTATGGCTACACCTTC. This translates into CASARVNYGYTF.